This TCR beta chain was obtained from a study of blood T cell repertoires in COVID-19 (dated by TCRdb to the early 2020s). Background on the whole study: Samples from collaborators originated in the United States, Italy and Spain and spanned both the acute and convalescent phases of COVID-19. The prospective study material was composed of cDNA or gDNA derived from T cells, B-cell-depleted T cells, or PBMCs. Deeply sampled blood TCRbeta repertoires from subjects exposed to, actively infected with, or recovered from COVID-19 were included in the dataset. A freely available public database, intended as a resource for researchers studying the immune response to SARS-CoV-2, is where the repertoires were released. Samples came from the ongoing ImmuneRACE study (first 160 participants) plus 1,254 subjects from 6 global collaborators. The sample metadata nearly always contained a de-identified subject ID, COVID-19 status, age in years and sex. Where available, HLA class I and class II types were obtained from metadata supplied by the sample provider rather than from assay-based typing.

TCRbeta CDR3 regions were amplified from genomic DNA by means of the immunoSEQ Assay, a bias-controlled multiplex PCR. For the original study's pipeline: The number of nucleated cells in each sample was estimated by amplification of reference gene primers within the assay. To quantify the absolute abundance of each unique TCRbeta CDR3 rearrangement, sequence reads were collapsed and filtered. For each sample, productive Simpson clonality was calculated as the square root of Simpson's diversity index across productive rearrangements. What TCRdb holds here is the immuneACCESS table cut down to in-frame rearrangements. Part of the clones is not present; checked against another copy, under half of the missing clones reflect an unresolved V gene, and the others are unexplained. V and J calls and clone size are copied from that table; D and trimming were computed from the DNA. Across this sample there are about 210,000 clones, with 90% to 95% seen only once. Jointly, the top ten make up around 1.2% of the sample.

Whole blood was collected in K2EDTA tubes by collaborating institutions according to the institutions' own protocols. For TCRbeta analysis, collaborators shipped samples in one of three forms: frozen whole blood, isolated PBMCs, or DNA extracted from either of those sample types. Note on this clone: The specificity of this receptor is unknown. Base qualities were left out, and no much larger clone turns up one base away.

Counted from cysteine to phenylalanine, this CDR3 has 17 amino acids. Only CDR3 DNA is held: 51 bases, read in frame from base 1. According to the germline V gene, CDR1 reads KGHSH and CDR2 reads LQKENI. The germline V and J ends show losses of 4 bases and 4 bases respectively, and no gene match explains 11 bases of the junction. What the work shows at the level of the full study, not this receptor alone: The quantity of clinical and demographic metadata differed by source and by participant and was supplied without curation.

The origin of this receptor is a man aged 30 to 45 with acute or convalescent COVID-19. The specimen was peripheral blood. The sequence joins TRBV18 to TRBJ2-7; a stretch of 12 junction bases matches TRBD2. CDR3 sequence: CASSQFPSGRAPYEQYF. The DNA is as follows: TGTGCCAGCTCACAATTCCCTAGCGGGAGGGCCCCATACGAGCAGTACTTC.